This T cell receptor (beta chain) was profiled in a study of T cell responses to AZD1222 COVID-19 vaccine. The study's findings and limits: In the spike-specific TCR repertoire, nearly half reportedly target unmutated variant regions. Distributed over spike, vaccine-associated CD4 TCRs predominated at 160-218 and 743-854.

A word on this clone: Its specificity is not known.

Profiling relied on immunoSEQ multiplex PCR, and the TCRdb table lists in-frame clones only, not all of them. The record lists about 140,000 clones, of which the ten most abundant hold about 2.2%. V lost 4 bases to trimming and J lost 1 base; unmatched junction nucleotides: 4. The germline V gene encodes CDR1 SGDLS and CDR2 YYNGEE. CDR3 length: 15 residues. The V gene is TRBV9, the J gene TRBJ2-2, with TRBD1 identical over 7 bases. Material for sequencing was peripheral blood. The sequence was obtained from an adult in good health. DNA of the CDR3: TGTGCCAGCAGCCCACGGACAGGGAACACCGGGGAGCTGTTTTTT. Translation: CASSPRTGNTGELFF.